This T cell receptor beta chain derives from a study of cytomegalovirus exposure and HLA in healthy donors. The CDR3 spans 13 residues. V shed 8 bases, J shed 3 bases, and the junction held 3 bases outside the gene matches. CDR1 MDHEN and CDR2 SYDVKM come from the germline V gene. The table came from immunoSEQ multiplex PCR; TCRdb's copy has only in-frame clones and leaves some out. The table shows about 240,000 clones, with around 87% occurring only once. Notes on this clone: As yet, its antigen is unknown.

Study results and caveats: In vitro assays verified that a few CMV-associated chains recognized CMV antigens specifically.

The receptor's source is a woman in her thirties in good health and CMV-seropositive. The chain uses TRBV28 and TRBJ2-7; 11 nucleotides align to TRBD1. Specimen: PBMCs. The CDR3 sequence is CASRGTGGYEQYF. The CDR3 DNA sequence: TGTGCCAGCCGGGGGACAGGGGGCTACGAGCAGTACTTC.